A selection of T cell receptor beta chains follows, all from one sample in a study of T cell repertoires in cytomegalovirus infection. TCRdb fed the reads into MiXCR, producing one record per CDR3 protein. Among over 250,000 distinct CDR3 sequences listed, roughly a quarter were seen once. The sequencing sample was made of PBMCs. All receptors come from a human donor in good health (CMV status not recorded). Some clones in this sample may be carry-over from other donors' samples. Each CDR3 is given with its conserved first and last residue. D genes are given only for firm matches. For some rows the clone size is stated as once, few or many, or as a class when expanded; others skip it.

v_gene: TRBV7-2; d_gene: -; abundance: many; j_gene: TRBJ1-1; CDR3nt: TGTGCCAGCAGCTACCAAACTCTTCTAGACACTGAAGCTTTCTTT; CDR3aa: CASSYQTLLDTEAFF
v_gene: TRBV28; d_gene: -; abundance: -; j_gene: TRBJ1-4; CDR3nt: TGTGCCAGCAGTTTAGGAGGAAGGGTAGGGGAAAAACTGTTTTTT; CDR3aa: CASSLGGRVGEKLFF
v_gene: TRBV28; d_gene: -; abundance: many; j_gene: TRBJ2-7; CDR3nt: TGTGCCAGCAGTTCCCCCCCGGCAACCTACTACGAGCAGTACTTC; CDR3aa: CASSSPPATYYEQYF
v_gene: TRBV28; d_gene: TRBD1; abundance: few; j_gene: TRBJ2-7; CDR3nt: TGTGCCAGCAGGAGTCCGGGACAGGGAGGTGACGAGCAGTACTTC; CDR3aa: CASRSPGQGGDEQYF
v_gene: TRBV5-4; d_gene: TRBD2; abundance: many; j_gene: TRBJ2-1; CDR3nt: TGTGCCAGCAGCCTAACTAGCGGGGCCTACAATGAGCAGTTCTTC; CDR3aa: CASSLTSGAYNEQFF
v_gene: TRBV6-1; d_gene: TRBD1; abundance: few; j_gene: TRBJ2-7; CDR3nt: TGTGCCACCCTGGGGACAGCCAACCCCTACGAGCAGTACTTC; CDR3aa: CATLGTANPYEQYF
v_gene: TRBV19; d_gene: -; abundance: -; j_gene: TRBJ2-5; CDR3nt: TGTGCCAGTAGTAACGGCTTCGGGACCCAGTACTTC; CDR3aa: CASSNGFGTQYF
v_gene: TRBV7-6; d_gene: TRBD2; abundance: once; j_gene: TRBJ2-1; CDR3nt: TGTGCCAGCAGCTTAGGTTCAGCGGGAGGTTACAATGAGCAGTTCTTC; CDR3aa: CASSLGSAGGYNEQFF
v_gene: TRBV28; d_gene: -; abundance: -; j_gene: TRBJ2-1; CDR3nt: TGTGCCGCCAGCATGTATTTTGGGGAGAGCTCCTACAATGAGCAGTTCTTC; CDR3aa: CAASMYFGESSYNEQFF
v_gene: TRBV6-2/TRBV6-3; d_gene: -; abundance: -; j_gene: TRBJ2-5; CDR3nt: TGTGCCAGCATGGACGGACAAGAGACCCAGTACTTC; CDR3aa: CASMDGQETQYF
v_gene: TRBV19; d_gene: -; abundance: -; j_gene: TRBJ2-7; CDR3nt: TGTGCCAGTAGTAGAGGGGACATCTACGAGCAGTACTTC; CDR3aa: CASSRGDIYEQYF
v_gene: TRBV5-6; d_gene: TRBD1; abundance: -; j_gene: TRBJ2-7; CDR3nt: TGTGCCACGGACAGGGGTGGCGAGCAGTACTTC; CDR3aa: CATDRGGEQYF
v_gene: TRBV7-2; d_gene: TRBD1; abundance: many; j_gene: TRBJ1-6; CDR3nt: TGTGCCAGCAGCTTACGGGGACAGGCCGGGTCACCCCTCCACTTT; CDR3aa: CASSLRGQAGSPLHF
v_gene: TRBV7-2; d_gene: -; abundance: -; j_gene: TRBJ2-7; CDR3nt: TGTGCCAGCAGCTTACTAGGGGTTCAATACGAGCAGTACTTC; CDR3aa: CASSLLGVQYEQYF
v_gene: TRBV29-1; d_gene: -; abundance: -; j_gene: TRBJ1-4; CDR3nt: TGCAGCGTTGAAGATGGACAAGGGAGGGAAAAACTGTTTTTT; CDR3aa: CSVEDGQGREKLFF
v_gene: TRBV24-1; d_gene: -; abundance: -; j_gene: TRBJ2-2; CDR3nt: TGTGCCACCAGTGATTTTCTGGGACCGAGGAACACCGGGGAGCTGTTTTTT; CDR3aa: CATSDFLGPRNTGELFF
v_gene: TRBV10-1; d_gene: -; abundance: -; j_gene: TRBJ2-3; CDR3nt: TGCGCCAGCAGTGAGTCAGTAAGGGTAGGTACAGATACGCAGTATTTT; CDR3aa: CASSESVRVGTDTQYF
v_gene: TRBV15; d_gene: -; abundance: -; j_gene: TRBJ1-1; CDR3nt: TGTGCCACCAGCAAGCTACAGGGTAGAAACACTGAAGCTTTCTTT; CDR3aa: CATSKLQGRNTEAFF
v_gene: TRBV29-1; d_gene: -; abundance: few; j_gene: TRBJ2-2; CDR3nt: TGCAGCGTTGAACTTGACACCGGGGAGCTGTTTTTT; CDR3aa: CSVELDTGELFF
v_gene: TRBV20-1; d_gene: -; abundance: few; j_gene: TRBJ2-1; CDR3nt: TGCAGTGCCCATTCTGGCGGGAATGAGCAGTTCTTC; CDR3aa: CSAHSGGNEQFF
v_gene: TRBV2; d_gene: -; abundance: few; j_gene: TRBJ1-4; CDR3nt: TGTGCCAGCAGTGAATACACCTTGGGTGAAAAACTGTTTTTT; CDR3aa: CASSEYTLGEKLFF
v_gene: TRBV20-1; d_gene: TRBD1; abundance: once; j_gene: TRBJ1-2; CDR3nt: TGCAGTGCTAGAGGGAGGGGCAGGGGGCGTCCATCTATCTATGGCTACACCTTC; CDR3aa: CSARGRGRGRPSIYGYTF
v_gene: TRBV11-2; d_gene: -; abundance: -; j_gene: TRBJ2-2; CDR3nt: TGTGCCAGCAGCTTAGTCTTGTCAGGGGCCGGGGAGCTGTTTTTT; CDR3aa: CASSLVLSGAGELFF
v_gene: TRBV12-3/TRBV12-4; d_gene: TRBD2; abundance: -; j_gene: TRBJ2-3; CDR3nt: TGTGCCAGCACTTTTGGGCGCGGACTAGGTCCAGATACGCAGTATTTT; CDR3aa: CASTFGRGLGPDTQYF
v_gene: TRBV28; d_gene: -; abundance: -; j_gene: TRBJ2-7; CDR3nt: TGTGCCAGCAGTTTATGGGGGGGCTACGAGCAGTACTTC; CDR3aa: CASSLWGGYEQYF
v_gene: TRBV6-2/TRBV6-3; d_gene: TRBD2; abundance: -; j_gene: TRBJ2-7; CDR3nt: TGTGCCAGCAGTTACTCCAGACTAGCGGCCTACGAGCAGTACTTC; CDR3aa: CASSYSRLAAYEQYF
v_gene: TRBV7-3; d_gene: -; abundance: many; j_gene: TRBJ1-1; CDR3nt: TGTGCCAGCAGCCTAACAGTGAGCAACACTGAAGCTTTCTTT; CDR3aa: CASSLTVSNTEAFF
v_gene: TRBV18; d_gene: -; abundance: -; j_gene: TRBJ2-3; CDR3nt: TGTGCCAGCTCACCAACTATGGCAGATACGCAGTATTTT; CDR3aa: CASSPTMADTQYF
v_gene: TRBV7-2; d_gene: TRBD1; abundance: many; j_gene: TRBJ1-5; CDR3nt: TGTGCCAGCAGCTTTCCGGGACAGATGCAGCCCCAGCATTTT; CDR3aa: CASSFPGQMQPQHF
v_gene: TRBV28; d_gene: -; abundance: -; j_gene: TRBJ1-6; CDR3nt: TGTGCCAGCAGTTCCCCGGACAGCCATAATTCACACCTCCACTTT; CDR3aa: CASSSPDSHNSHLHF
v_gene: TRBV20-1; d_gene: TRBD2; abundance: -; j_gene: TRBJ2-1; CDR3nt: TGCAGTGCAGCCGGGACTAGCGGGAGCCGCTCCTACAATGAGCAGTTCTTC; CDR3aa: CSAAGTSGSRSYNEQFF
v_gene: TRBV5-1; d_gene: TRBD1; abundance: many; j_gene: TRBJ1-5; CDR3nt: TGCGCCAGCAGCAACAAGACCTCAGGGGGTCGCAATCAGCCCCAGCATTTT; CDR3aa: CASSNKTSGGRNQPQHF
v_gene: TRBV20-1; d_gene: TRBD1; abundance: -; j_gene: TRBJ1-4; CDR3nt: TGCAGTGCCAAGGAGGGGGCTACTAATGAAAAACTGTTTTTT; CDR3aa: CSAKEGATNEKLFF
v_gene: TRBV23-1; d_gene: -; abundance: few; j_gene: TRBJ2-2; CDR3nt: TGCGCCAGCAGTCAATCGGGGGCAAACTCCACCGGGGAGCTGTTTTTT; CDR3aa: CASSQSGANSTGELFF
v_gene: TRBV10-2; d_gene: -; abundance: few; j_gene: TRBJ1-2; CDR3nt: TGCGCCAGCAGTGAGAGACCTGATTATGGCTACACCTTC; CDR3aa: CASSERPDYGYTF
v_gene: TRBV27; d_gene: TRBD2; abundance: few; j_gene: TRBJ2-1; CDR3nt: TGTGCCAGCAGTGCCCAGCGGGAGTGGGACAATGAGCAGTTCTTC; CDR3aa: CASSAQREWDNEQFF
v_gene: TRBV15; d_gene: -; abundance: -; j_gene: TRBJ1-2; CDR3nt: TGTGCCACCAGCAGAGATCGAACAGGATCCGACTACACCTTC; CDR3aa: CATSRDRTGSDYTF
v_gene: TRBV7-2; d_gene: -; abundance: many; j_gene: TRBJ2-7; CDR3nt: TGTGCCAGCAGCTTAGAGGCAGGGATCTCCTACGAGCAGTACTTC; CDR3aa: CASSLEAGISYEQYF
v_gene: TRBV28; d_gene: -; abundance: few; j_gene: TRBJ1-5; CDR3nt: TGTGCCAGCACCGACGCCTCAGGGGACGTTTGGAGCAATCAGCCCCAGCATTTT; CDR3aa: CASTDASGDVWSNQPQHF
v_gene: TRBV20-1; d_gene: -; abundance: few; j_gene: TRBJ2-7; CDR3nt: TGCAGTGCTAGGGCGGGAACCCTCCACGAGCAGTACTTC; CDR3aa: CSARAGTLHEQYF
v_gene: TRBV11-2; d_gene: TRBD2; abundance: -; j_gene: TRBJ2-5; CDR3nt: TGTGCCAGCAGCTTGGCGGGGGGTTTGGAGACCCAGTACTTC; CDR3aa: CASSLAGGLETQYF
v_gene: TRBV5-5; d_gene: TRBD1; abundance: few; j_gene: TRBJ2-1; CDR3nt: TGTGCCAGCAGCTTACAGGGGGCGCCCGCCAATGAGCAGTTCTTC; CDR3aa: CASSLQGAPANEQFF
v_gene: TRBV24-1; d_gene: -; abundance: few; j_gene: TRBJ1-2; CDR3nt: TGTGCCACCAGTGAGGGTTATGGCTACACCTTC; CDR3aa: CATSEGYGYTF
v_gene: TRBV20-1; d_gene: -; abundance: -; j_gene: TRBJ1-6; CDR3nt: TGCAGTGCTTTACAGGGAGGCAACTCACCCCTCCACTTT; CDR3aa: CSALQGGNSPLHF
v_gene: TRBV19; d_gene: -; abundance: -; j_gene: TRBJ1-1; CDR3nt: TGTGCCAGTAGCCCGACAGGAACCAGGACTGAAGCTTTCTTT; CDR3aa: CASSPTGTRTEAFF
v_gene: TRBV19; d_gene: TRBD2; abundance: many; j_gene: TRBJ2-1; CDR3nt: TGTGCCAGTACCATTCGGCTGGGACTAGCGACTGAGCAGTTCTTC; CDR3aa: CASTIRLGLATEQFF
v_gene: TRBV7-2; d_gene: TRBD1; abundance: -; j_gene: TRBJ2-1; CDR3nt: TGTGCCAGCAGCTTAGCGGCCGGGACAGGGGTTAGTTTCTTC; CDR3aa: CASSLAAGTGVSFF
v_gene: TRBV7-2; d_gene: -; abundance: many; j_gene: TRBJ2-7; CDR3nt: TGTGCCAGCAGCTTAAGGGGGGGAACTTCCTCCTACGAGCAGTACTTC; CDR3aa: CASSLRGGTSSYEQYF
v_gene: TRBV2; d_gene: -; abundance: -; j_gene: TRBJ1-6; CDR3nt: TGTGCCAGCACTAGAGGAGAAAGGAACGCCCTCCACTTT; CDR3aa: CASTRGERNALHF
v_gene: TRBV7-2; d_gene: -; abundance: few; j_gene: TRBJ1-1; CDR3nt: TGTGCCAGCAACCCCCAGCGGAAATTGGGTGAAGCTTTCTTT; CDR3aa: CASNPQRKLGEAFF
v_gene: TRBV5-6; d_gene: TRBD2; abundance: few; j_gene: TRBJ2-1; CDR3nt: TGTGCCAGCAGCTTGAATAGTCCTAGCGGTTACAATGAGCAGTTCTTC; CDR3aa: CASSLNSPSGYNEQFF